Below, 11 T cell receptor beta chains from the same sample are listed, as sequenced in a study of identical twins. TCRdb redid the calling of the 5' RACE reads with MiXCR, one entry per CDR3 protein. The profile shows 310,000 or so distinct CDR3 sequences, roughly 10% of them singletons. The same data also contributed to another study, on yellow fever vaccine responses in identical twins.

Sequencing input: CD8+ T cells sorted from blood. The receptors were sampled from a woman younger than 30 in good health.

This clonotype was found a few times. The chain recombines TRBV7-9 with TRBJ1-5, with unresolved D. V shed 0 bases and J shed 10 bases, with 7 bases lying between them. This CDR3 region has 12 residues. Looked up from germline, CDR1 is SEHNR and CDR2 is FQNEAQ (reference sequence). The CDR3 nucleotides read TGTGCCAGCAGCTTAGCTAATAGCCCCCAGCATTTT. Protein: CASSLANSPQHF.

This clonotype was picked up a small number of times. The chain couples TRBV7-9 to TRBJ1-1; 11 nucleotides align to TRBD1. The CDR3 totals 15 residues. V dropped 3 bases and J dropped 5; count of bases not matched to a gene: 5. Germline values: CDR1 SEHNR, CDR2 FQNEAQ (reference sequence). The CDR3 nucleotides are TGTGCCAGCAGCTTCGGACAGGGGGCGAATACTGAAGCTTTCTTT. It codes for CASSFGQGANTEAFF.

This clonotype was observed many times. The CDR3 bases are TGTGCCAGCAGCGAGGACAGGGTTTACGAAAAACTGTTTTTT. Protein: CASSEDRVYEKLFF. The rearrangement joins TRBV7-9 to TRBJ1-4; 8 nucleotides agree with TRBD1. Germline values: CDR1 SEHNR, CDR2 FQNEAQ (reference sequence). This CDR3 spans 14 amino acids. V gave up 5 bases and J gave up 8 bases; unmatched junction bases: 7.

The V and J genes are TRBV23-1 and TRBJ1-5, with TRBD1 matching over 8 bases. TRBV23-1 counts as an open reading frame of uncertain function. Losses at the gene ends were 3 bases for V and 2 bases for J; bases not matched to a gene: 3. CDR3 length: 15 amino acids. CDR3 in DNA: TGCGCCAGCAGTCACAGGGGGCCTTGCAATCAGCCCCAGCATTTT. Amino acid sequence: CASSHRGPCNQPQHF.

The CDR3 reads CASSVTDRGRVTEAFF. In nucleotides, the CDR3 is TGTGCCAGCAGCGTAACGGACAGGGGGCGTGTGACTGAAGCTTTCTTT. The chain recombines TRBV9 with TRBJ1-1; TRBD1 agrees at 11 bases. V shed 1 base and J 5 bases; nucleotides not matched to a gene: 7. The germline V gene encodes CDR1 SGDLS and CDR2 YYNGEE. This CDR3 is built from 16 residues. Based on the CDR3 plus reference TRBV9 and TRBJ1-1, the full variable domain is DSGVTQTPKHLITATGQRVTLRCSPRSGDLSVYWYQQSLDQGLQFLIQYYNGEERAKGNILERFSAQQFPDLHSELNLSSLELGDSALYFCASSVTDRGRVTEAFFGQGTRLTVV.

The chain is built from TRBV6-5 and TRBJ1-4; D not certain. From germline, CDR1 is MNHEY and CDR2 SVGAGI. The V gene lost 8 bases and the J gene lost 5 bases, with 12 bases spanning the gap. The CDR3 is made up of 13 amino acids. In DNA, the CDR3 is TGTGCCAGCTCGAACCTAGGAAATGAAAAACTGTTTTTT. It encodes CASSNLGNEKLFF.

The table lists this clonotype with many counts. The rearrangement uses TRBV4-1 and TRBJ1-1; possible D gene TRBD1, 5 bases. Germline loops: CDR1 MGHRA, CDR2 YSYEKL. CDR3 length equals 15 residues. The V and J ends lost 0 bases and 1 base respectively, with 9 bases between them. CDR3 amino acids: CASSQEQAANTEAFF. The DNA for the CDR3 is TGCGCCAGCAGCCAAGAACAGGCCGCGAACACTGAAGCTTTCTTT.

The V gene is TRBV12-3 or TRBV12-4, the J gene TRBJ2-7; D is possibly TRBD1 (5 bases). V dropped 6 bases and J dropped 2 bases, with 14 bases sitting between them. The CDR3 is 14 amino acids. CDR3 protein: CASSHDSAAYEQYF. DNA of the CDR3: TGTGCCAGCAGCCATGACAGCGCCGCCTACGAGCAGTACTTC.

This clonotype occurred a few times. The chain joins TRBV10-2 to TRBJ2-7, with TRBD1 matching 9 bases. The CDR3 contains 14 residues. Germline CDR1 is WSHSY and CDR2 is SAAADI. The trim removed 6 bases at V and 5 bases at J, leaving 8 bases unmatched. The CDR3 reads CASRPGQGAHEQYF. In DNA form, the CDR3 reads TGCGCCAGCAGACCGGGACAGGGTGCCCACGAGCAGTACTTC.

The table lists this clonotype with a few counts. This rearrangement joins TRBV5-1 to TRBJ2-3; TRBD2 is a possible D gene (5 bases). Per the germline V gene, CDR1 is SGHRS and CDR2 is YFSETQ. The CDR3 runs 14 residues. V gave up 1 base and J gave up 1 base, with 7 bases separating them. The CDR3 coding sequence is TGCGCCAGCAGCTTGTTTAGCGGCACAGATACGCAGTATTTT. Protein product: CASSLFSGTDTQYF.

The gene calls are TRBV7-9 and TRBJ2-7; D is perhaps TRBD2 (5 bases). Between the trimmed V and J ends, which lost 4 bases and 5 bases, there was a span of 12 bases. This CDR3 contains 13 residues. In germline, CDR1 is SEHNR, CDR2 FQNEAQ (reference sequence). The CDR3 nucleotides read TGTGCCAGCAGCTCCCCCCCCGGGGACGAGCAGTACTTC. Residues: CASSSPPGDEQYF.